This TCR beta chain comes out of a study of shared clonotypes between healthy human individuals. The overall study: The study drew on a couple of women and a few men aged 18 to 49 as donors. Three plates each covered CD4 naive and memory; CD8 naive two, CD8 memory one. Findings and caveats of the study: Sorted-subset sequencing, rarefaction showed, was incomplete despite large depth.

TCRdb keeps only in-frame clones here, not all; method: immunoSEQ multiplex PCR. The repertoire holds some 2.1 million clones, about 94% seen once, with more than 0.95% in the top ten. To note about this clone: Antigen: not known.

Cells designated naive CD8 were CD45RO-negative and were positively selected for CCR7, with terminally differentiated effector memory CD45RA+ cells excluded. In germline, CDR1 is SNHLY, CDR2 FYNNEI. Trimming cost V 3 bases and J 0 bases; bases outside gene matches: 7. The CDR3 sequence is 18 residues long. The V gene is TRBV2, the J gene TRBJ2-1, with 11 bases identical to TRBD2. This receptor was identified in a man younger than 35 in good health. Source material: naive CD8+ T cells sorted from blood. The CDR3 coding sequence is TGTGCCAGCAGTGATCCGGGACTAGCGGCTAGCTCCTACAATGAGCAGTTCTTC. It specifies CASSDPGLAASSYNEQFF.